The 19 T cell receptor beta chains reported below all come from one sample, sequenced in a study of Tregs in tolerant kidney transplant recipients (dated by TCRdb to about 2019). The library was produced with the immunoSEQ multiplex PCR assay. The table comes from immuneACCESS by way of TCRdb, which keeps in-frame sequences with V and J called. Part of the clones is missing from these tables; in studies checked, under half for an unresolved V gene and the rest for unknown reasons. The table for this sample lists under 300,000 clones; around 82% of them were counted only once. The ten largest make up 0.5% to 0.65% of the sample. The specimen sequenced was CD4+ T cells from blood. Receptors originate from a human donor in good health.

This clone was seen more than once but under ten times. The chain employs TRBV11-2 and TRBJ1-2; D is ambiguous. The CDR3 is 14 residues long. V dropped 0 bases and J dropped 7 bases, with 12 bases sitting between them. Germline CDR1 and CDR2: SGHAT and FQNNGV. The CDR3: CASSLDLVAGGYTF. The CDR3 nucleotides are TGTGCCAGCAGCTTAGATCTTGTGGCGGGTGGCTACACCTTC.

This rearrangement joins TRBV19 to TRBJ1-5, with D uncertain. The germline V gene has CDR1 LNHDA and CDR2 SQIVND (reference sequence). Deletions cut 9 bases from V and 7 bases from J, with 19 bases between. The CDR3 covers 14 residues. CDR3 DNA sequence: TGTGCCAGCGGTCGTCGGCAGACCGTCCAGCCCCAGCATTTT. As protein: CASGRRQTVQPQHF.

The chain links TRBV13 to TRBJ2-3; the match to TRBD2 covers 9 bases. The V and J ends lost 1 base and 9 bases, in that order; junction bases with no gene match: 8. This CDR3 spans 15 amino acids. Germline lookup yields CDR1 PRHDT and CDR2 FYEKMQ (reference sequence). DNA of the CDR3: TGTGCCAGCAGCTTAGTTTCGCGGGGGGGCCGAACGCAGTATTTT. It yields the protein CASSLVSRGGRTQYF.

The V call is TRBV19, the J call TRBJ2-6, with 14 bases aligning to TRBD2. CDR1 is LNHDA and CDR2 is SQIVND in the germline V gene (reference sequence). J was trimmed by 0 bases and V by 6 bases; bases with no gene match: 10. The CDR3 covers 20 residues. The chain's CDR3 is CASSNGLAGGSLSGANVLTF. The CDR3 DNA reads as TGTGCCAGTAGCAACGGACTAGCGGGGGGCTCACTCTCTGGGGCCAACGTCCTGACTTTC.

This chain joins TRBV4-1 and TRBJ1-2; a possible D gene is TRBD1 (5 bases). This CDR3 is built from 16 residues. Germline V gene lookup returns CDR1 MGHRA and CDR2 YSYEKL. V was trimmed by 1 base and J by 5 bases, leaving 17 bases between them. CDR3 nucleotide sequence: TGCGCCAGCAGCCAAGGGGGGACCCTAAAGGAATATGGCTACACCTTC. Translated, it gives CASSQGGTLKEYGYTF.

This clone was picked up one time. The chain combines TRBV2 with TRBJ1-5; TRBD1 matches 10 bases. The CDR3 totals 14 residues. The germline V gene encodes CDR1 SNHLY and CDR2 FYNNEI. Trimming cost V 5 bases and J 6 bases; bases outside gene matches: 4. CDR3 in DNA: TGTGCCAGCAGTCGACAGGGGGCGATTCAGCCCCAGCATTTT. Translating it yields CASSRQGAIQPQHF. Using reference TRBV2 and TRBJ1-5 for the parts outside the CDR3, the full variable domain is EPEVTQTPSHQVTQMGQEVILRCVPISNHLYFYWYRQILGQKVEFLVSFYNNEISEKSEIFDDQFSVERPDGSNFTLKIRSTKLEDSAMYFCASSRQGAIQPQHFGDGTRLSIL.

The chain couples TRBV4-2 to TRBJ2-5, with 9 bases lining up with TRBD2. The J call is doubtful: the DNA matches TRBJ2-7 better. The CDR3 contains 16 residues. Per germline, CDR1 LGHNA and CDR2 YNFKEQ. CDR3 sequence (DNA): TGTGCCAGCAGCCCCCAGGTGGGTAGCGGGGGATACGAGCAGTACTTC. Protein product: CASSPQVGSGGYEQYF.

J is TRBJ2-5 and V is TRBV7-2, with D possibly matching TRBD2 (5 bases). V shed 6 bases and J shed 7 bases, with 18 bases lying between them. The CDR3 has 14 residues. In germline, CDR1 is SGHTA, CDR2 FQGNSA. The CDR3 region has the DNA TGTGCCAGCAGTTGGGCGGAGGCGTCAGGGACCCAGTACTTC. Protein product: CASSWAEASGTQYF.

This rearrangement joins TRBV10-3 to TRBJ2-1; TRBD2 aligns across 7 bases. The CDR3 extends over 18 amino acids. CDR1 is ENHRY, CDR2 SYGVKD, per germline. The J segment lost 4 bases and the V segment lost 2 bases, leaving 14 bases of the junction unmatched. DNA for the CDR3: TGTGCCATCAGTGAGGCGGTTCGCCCCGCTAGCGGTTACAATGAGCAGTTCTTC. Protein product: CAISEAVRPASGYNEQFF.

This clone was counted once. The chain is built from TRBV30 and TRBJ2-3; unclear D gene. With 0 bases removed from V and 0 bases from J, the gap between germline ends came to 10 bases. The germline V gene encodes CDR1 GTSNPN and CDR2 SVGIG (reference sequence). The CDR3 has 15 amino acids. The CDR3 spells CAWSVPTSSTDTQYF. Here the CDR3 DNA reads TGTGCCTGGAGTGTCCCAACCTCTAGCACAGATACGCAGTATTTT.

The chain recombines TRBV29-1 with TRBJ1-4, with D possibly being TRBD1 (6 bases). V was pared by 4 bases and J by 4 bases, with 10 bases between. The germline V gene encodes CDR1 SQVTM and CDR2 ANQGSEA. This CDR3 has 13 amino acids. The CDR3: CSVGFRGNEKLFF. Here the CDR3 DNA reads TGCAGCGTTGGGTTCAGGGGTAATGAAAAACTGTTTTTT.

This chain joins TRBV15 and TRBJ1-2; D is unresolved. The CDR3 consists of 15 residues. Germline V gives CDR1 LNHNV, CDR2 YYDKDF (reference sequence). V dropped 1 base and J dropped 5 bases, with 14 bases sitting between them. CDR3 in amino acids: CATSRVGVLGYGYTF. DNA of the CDR3: TGTGCCACCAGCAGAGTGGGTGTACTAGGTTATGGCTACACCTTC.

This clone was picked up one time. This sequence joins TRBV11-2 and TRBJ1-1; 10 bases are a match to TRBD1. This CDR3 spans 16 amino acids. Trimming removed 4 bases from V and 0 bases from J; junction bases left unmatched: 5. Germline V gene lookup returns CDR1 SGHAT and CDR2 FQNNGV. CDR3 in DNA: TGTGCCAGCAGCTCGGGACAGGGGCTATTGAACACTGAAGCTTTCTTT. Residues: CASSSGQGLLNTEAFF.

This sequence joins TRBV5-1 and TRBJ2-7, with D uncertain. The CDR3 is 14 residues long. Germline V gene sequence: CDR1 SGHRS, CDR2 YFSETQ. V lost 0 bases to trimming and J lost 2 bases, with 9 bases between them. In DNA form, the CDR3 reads TGCGCCAGCAGCTTGGCATTCCGAGCCTACGAGCAGTACTTC. It codes for CASSLAFRAYEQYF.

This clone has a single count. J is TRBJ2-1 and V is TRBV5-4; 8 nucleotides agree with TRBD1. The germline V gene encodes CDR1 SGHNT and CDR2 YYREEE (reference sequence). Trimming cost V 5 bases and J 3 bases; bases outside gene matches: 4. The CDR3 totals 14 residues. CDR3 loop: CASRTDRVYNEQFF. In DNA, the CDR3 is TGTGCCAGCAGGACGGACAGGGTCTACAATGAGCAGTTCTTC.

V is TRBV2 and J is TRBJ2-2; perhaps TRBD1 as D (6 bases). Deletions cut 8 bases from V and 2 bases from J, with 15 bases between. The CDR3 has 15 amino acids. CDR1 SNHLY and CDR2 FYNNEI come from the germline V gene. The CDR3 region is CASGGQMANTGELFF. The CDR3 DNA sequence: TGTGCCAGCGGGGGACAAATGGCTAACACCGGGGAGCTGTTTTTT.

This clone was recorded a few times. A read error may be the cause here, since a much bigger clone is one base away. The rearrangement uses TRBV5-1 and TRBJ2-2, with D perhaps matching TRBD1 (6 bases). The V end lost 4 bases, the J end lost 6 bases, and 10 bases lay between the germline ends. This CDR3 is built from 13 residues. The germline V gene encodes CDR1 SGHRS and CDR2 YFSETQ. CDR3 sequence reads: CASSAQGSGELFF. The CDR3 bases are TGCGCCAGCAGCGCACAGGGCTCCGGGGAGCTGTTTTTT.

The chain uses TRBV4-1 and TRBJ1-2; 12 bases match TRBD1. Trimming removed 4 bases from V and 6 bases from J; junction bases left unmatched: 9. The V gene's germline CDR1 is MGHRA and CDR2 YSYEKL. This CDR3 spans 16 amino acids. DNA for the CDR3: TGCGCCAGCAGCCTAGGCTCGGGACAGGGGGCTGATGGCTACACCTTC. This codes for CASSLGSGQGADGYTF.

The V gene is TRBV25-1, the J gene TRBJ2-7, with D unclear. Germline V lookup: CDR1 MGHDK, CDR2 SYGVNS. CDR3 length: 12 residues. Deletions cut 5 bases from V and 3 bases from J, with 8 bases between. The DNA of the CDR3 is TGTGCCAGCAGTCCTCAGAGCTACGAGCAGTACTTC. The encoded protein is CASSPQSYEQYF.